These T cell receptor beta chains were read from a single sample in a study of cytomegalovirus exposure and HLA in healthy donors. Profiling relied on immunoSEQ multiplex PCR, and the TCRdb table lists in-frame clones only, not all of them. The repertoire holds more than 85,000 clones, with approximately 84% as singletons. Sequencing was carried out using PBMCs. The receptors come from a male donor in good health and CMV-seronegative. CDR3s include the opening cysteine and the closing phenylalanine or tryptophan. Each record gives: clone size, D gene, V gene, J gene, CDR3 DNA, CDR3 protein. The D gene is left open where the match is weak. Clone size appears in some rows only: once, few, many, or a class for an expanded clone.

NA	TRBD2	TRBV2	TRBJ2-3	TGTGCCAGCAGTCTCCCCGGACTAGCGAAAAGAACAGATACGCAGTATTTT	CASSLPGLAKRTDTQYF
NA	NA	TRBV10-2	TRBJ2-7	TGCGCCAGCAGCGACCGGGGCGAGCAGTACTTC	CASSDRGEQYF
NA	TRBD2	TRBV4-2	TRBJ2-7	TGTGCCAGCAGCCAAGAAGGGCGGGAGGCTAGCGAGCAGTACTTC	CASSQEGREASEQYF
NA	NA	TRBV5-1	TRBJ2-5	TGCGCCAGCAGCACCCGCCCAGGAGGGGCCGAGACCCAGTACTTC	CASSTRPGGAETQYF
few	NA	TRBV6-1	TRBJ1-2	TGTGCCAGCAGAGAGGACTCGGCCCATGGCTACACCTTC	CASREDSAHGYTF
many	NA	TRBV5-6	TRBJ2-7	TGTGCCAGCACCGACGGCTTAAGGAGGGCCTACGAGCAGTACTTC	CASTDGLRRAYEQYF
NA	NA	TRBV5-5	TRBJ2-5	TGTGCCAGCAGCTTGGTTACTGGAGGCGGGGAGACCCAGTACTTC	CASSLVTGGGETQYF
NA	NA	TRBV18	TRBJ1-5	TGTGCCAGCTCAGGACTTCTGCAGGATCAGCCCCAGCATTTT	CASSGLLQDQPQHF
NA	TRBD1	TRBV28	TRBJ2-7	TGTGCCAGCAGTTTACGCAGGGGGCCCTACGAGCAGTACTTC	CASSLRRGPYEQYF
NA	TRBD2	TRBV30	TRBJ2-1	TGTGCCTGGAGTGTACGGATTATAGCGGGATCCTACAATGAGCAGTTCTTC	CAWSVRIIAGSYNEQFF
NA	TRBD2	TRBV9	TRBJ2-3	TGTGCCAGCAGCGTAGCTTCCCCATATAGCGGGAGGGCAGGTCAAGATACGCAGTATTTT	CASSVASPYSGRAGQDTQYF
NA	TRBD1	TRBV10-3	TRBJ2-7	TGTGCCATCACCCGACAGGGGGGGAACGAGCAGTACTTC	CAITRQGGNEQYF
NA	TRBD1	TRBV30	TRBJ2-2	TGTGCCTGGAGTGCCAGGGGGCTAAACACCGGGGAGCTGTTTTTT	CAWSARGLNTGELFF
NA	NA	TRBV2	TRBJ2-7	TGTGCCAGCAAACGCGGGGACCCCTACGAGCAGTACTTC	CASKRGDPYEQYF
NA	NA	TRBV5-4	TRBJ2-1	TGTGCCAGCAGCTTAGACCCGAGCGATGAGCAGTTCTTC	CASSLDPSDEQFF
NA	TRBD1	TRBV2	TRBJ2-1	TGTGCCAGCAGTGCGGACAGGGGAGGGTACAATGAGCAGTTCTTC	CASSADRGGYNEQFF
NA	TRBD2	TRBV6-5	TRBJ2-2	TGTGCCAGCCTTCCACTAGCGGTTAGCACCGGGGAGCTGTTTTTT	CASLPLAVSTGELFF
NA	NA	TRBV6-5	TRBJ2-7	TGTGCCAGCACCGACTCCGGTCGAAAGTACGAGCAGTACTTC	CASTDSGRKYEQYF
many	NA	TRBV7-9	TRBJ1-3	TGTGCCAGCAGCTCCGGGACAACAAACTCTGGAAACACCATATATTTT	CASSSGTTNSGNTIYF
few	NA	TRBV28	TRBJ1-4	TGTGCCAGCAGTCAACAGGGCCTTAATGAAAAACTGTTTTTT	CASSQQGLNEKLFF
NA	NA	TRBV5-1	TRBJ2-1	TGCGCCAGCAGCTTCCTAGAAGGTGAGCAGTTCTTC	CASSFLEGEQFF
NA	TRBD1	TRBV28	TRBJ1-1	TGTGCCAGCAGAACCGGGACAGGGTACACTGAAGCTTTCTTT	CASRTGTGYTEAFF
NA	NA	TRBV7-3	TRBJ1-2	TGTGCCAGCAGCTTAAACAGGGAAGGAAACTATGGCTACACCTTC	CASSLNREGNYGYTF
NA	NA	TRBV27	TRBJ2-7	TGTGCCAGCAGTTTATCGTGGCGGGGTTACGAGCAGTACTTC	CASSLSWRGYEQYF
NA	TRBD1	TRBV5-4	TRBJ2-7	TGTGCCAGCAGCACGGGACAGGGGCAGGGCGAGCAGTACTTC	CASSTGQGQGEQYF
NA	TRBD1	TRBV28	TRBJ1-5	TGTGCCAGCAGCCAACCGGGACAGGGAACCCAGCCCCAGCATTTT	CASSQPGQGTQPQHF
NA	NA	TRBV27	TRBJ2-7	TGTGCCAGCAGTTTTAAAGGGGTTGCCTACGAGCAGTACTTC	CASSFKGVAYEQYF
NA	TRBD1	TRBV28	TRBJ1-6	TGTGCCAGCATCCGGGACAGCTATAATTCACCCCTCCACTTT	CASIRDSYNSPLHF
NA	TRBD1	TRBV10-3	TRBJ1-2	TGTGCCATCACCGGGGGACAGGGGATTATAGCTAACTATGGCTACACCTTC	CAITGGQGIIANYGYTF
NA	NA	TRBV7-7	TRBJ2-1	TGTGCTAGCAGCTTAATGCACGGGTCCAATGAGCAGTTCTTC	CASSLMHGSNEQFF
NA	NA	TRBV28	TRBJ1-5	TGTGCCAGCAGTTCCCTACCGACAGGATCTCTTCGCAATCAGCCCCAGCATTTT	CASSSLPTGSLRNQPQHF
NA	TRBD2	TRBV7-8	TRBJ2-1	TGTGCCAGCAGCGACGGACTAGCGGGGGGCAATGAGCAGTTCTTC	CASSDGLAGGNEQFF
few	NA	TRBV28	TRBJ1-5	TGTGCCAGCAGTCGTATCAATCAGCCCCAGCATTTT	CASSRINQPQHF
NA	TRBD1	TRBV6-1	TRBJ2-2	TGTGCCAGCGCCCGGACAGGGGGCGGCGGCGGGGAGCTGTTTTTT	CASARTGGGGGELFF
NA	TRBD2	TRBV7-3	TRBJ2-7	TGTGCCAGCAGCTCCTCTCCGGGGGGGCTGAGGGAGCAGTACTTC	CASSSSPGGLREQYF
NA	TRBD1	TRBV2	TRBJ1-5	TGTGCCAGCAGTGAAAGGATGACAGGGGGCGATCAGCCCCAGCATTTT	CASSERMTGGDQPQHF
NA	NA	TRBV7-9	TRBJ2-1	TGTGCCAGCAGCTTAGTCAGGGGCATATACAATGAGCAGTTCTTC	CASSLVRGIYNEQFF
NA	NA	TRBV2	TRBJ2-7	TGTGCCAGCAGAGGCCGTACAGCGGTCTATGAGCAGTACTTC	CASRGRTAVYEQYF
NA	TRBD1	TRBV19	TRBJ1-5	TGTGCCAGTAGTCCCTGGGACAGTAGCAATCAGCCCCAGCATTTT	CASSPWDSSNQPQHF
NA	NA	TRBV28	TRBJ1-1	TGTGCCAGCAGTCGATGGAGCACTGAAGCTTTCTTT	CASSRWSTEAFF
NA	NA	TRBV18	TRBJ1-1	TGTGCCAGCTCACAACAGGCGAACACTGAAGCTTTCTTT	CASSQQANTEAFF
NA	TRBD2	TRBV7-7	TRBJ2-1	TGTGCTAGCAGCTTAGGCGGGAGACCGCCCTACAATGAGCAGTTCTTC	CASSLGGRPPYNEQFF
NA	NA	TRBV25-1	TRBJ2-7	TGTGCCAGCGCCAAAACAGGCTACGAGCAGTACTTC	CASAKTGYEQYF
few	TRBD2	TRBV29-1	TRBJ2-1	TGCAGCGCCGCAGGTGCGGGAGGGCCCTACAATGAGCAGTTCTTC	CSAAGAGGPYNEQFF
NA	NA	TRBV28	TRBJ1-2	TGTGCCAGCAGTTTACGAGAGTTTAACTATGGCTACACCTTC	CASSLREFNYGYTF
NA	TRBD1	TRBV13	TRBJ1-2	TGTGCCAGCAGCTCCCGGACAGGGGGCGCAGGGGATGGCTACACCTTC	CASSSRTGGAGDGYTF
NA	TRBD2	TRBV5-1	TRBJ2-7	TGCGCCAGCAGCTCGGGACTAGCGGGAGGCTACGAGCAGTACTTC	CASSSGLAGGYEQYF
few	NA	TRBV28	TRBJ1-2	TGTGCCAGCAGCACTACACGCTATGGCTACACCTTC	CASSTTRYGYTF
NA	NA	TRBV2	TRBJ2-3	TGTGCCAGCCGTCGGGATCTGGTTAGCACAGATACGCAGTATTTT	CASRRDLVSTDTQYF
NA	NA	TRBV19	TRBJ1-3	TGTGCCAGTAGTATAGGTTCGGCGTCCAGCGGTGGAAACACCATATATTTT	CASSIGSASSGGNTIYF
few	TRBD2	TRBV6-1	TRBJ2-1	TGTGCCAGCAGACTCGACGATGGGGGGGTCCCGCAGTTCTTC	CASRLDDGGVPQFF
NA	NA	TRBV30	TRBJ1-5	TGTGCCTGGAGTGGGACACTGACCGATCAGCCCCAGCATTTT	CAWSGTLTDQPQHF
NA	NA	TRBV9	TRBJ2-5	TGTGCCAGCAGCGCGACAGACCTCCAAGAGACCCAGTACTTC	CASSATDLQETQYF
NA	NA	TRBV10-3	TRBJ2-2	TGTGCCATCAGTGAGTCGCCGGACAGACCCTCCGGGGAGCTGTTTTTT	CAISESPDRPSGELFF